This T cell receptor beta chain came from a study of T-cell memory formation after mild COVID-19. A single record per CDR3 protein comes from TCRdb applying MiXCR to the 5' RACE reads. The data contain 350,000 to 400,000 distinct CDR3 sequences, under 25% of them seen just once; the ten biggest clones take up 12%. The CDR3 is 11 residues long. CDR1 SEHNR and CDR2 FQNEAQ come from the germline V gene (reference sequence). Deletions cut 5 bases from V and 5 bases from J, with 5 bases between. The TCR originated in an adult woman who had mild COVID-19 (a few samples of this study predate the infection). Cell type and time point are not known. The rearrangement joins TRBV7-9 to TRBJ2-3; the D is unclear. The source material was PBMCs or a T cell subset sorted from them (not recorded which). The CDR3 nucleotides are TGTGCCAGCAGCGAGAGAGATACGCAGTATTTT. Amino acid sequence: CASSERDTQYF.